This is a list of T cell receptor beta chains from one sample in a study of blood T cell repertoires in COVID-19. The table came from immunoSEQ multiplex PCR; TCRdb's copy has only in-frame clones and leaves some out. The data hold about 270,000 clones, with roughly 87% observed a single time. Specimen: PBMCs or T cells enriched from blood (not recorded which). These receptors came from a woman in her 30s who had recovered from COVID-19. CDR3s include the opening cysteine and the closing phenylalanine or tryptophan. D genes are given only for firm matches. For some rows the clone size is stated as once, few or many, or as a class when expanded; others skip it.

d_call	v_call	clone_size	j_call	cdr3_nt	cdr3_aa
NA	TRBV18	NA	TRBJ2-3	TGTGCCAGCTCCCCCCTAAGACGGACTCACGGGATTACAGATACGCAGTATTTT	CASSPLRRTHGITDTQYF
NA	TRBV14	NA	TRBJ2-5	TGTGCCAGCAGTCGACAGCACCAAGAGACCCAGTACTTC	CASSRQHQETQYF
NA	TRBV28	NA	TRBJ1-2	TGTGCCAGCACCCCCCCAGGGCCATACTATGGCTACACCTTC	CASTPPGPYYGYTF
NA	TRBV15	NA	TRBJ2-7	TGTGCCACCAGCATCCGACAGGACTCCTACGAGCAGTACTTC	CATSIRQDSYEQYF
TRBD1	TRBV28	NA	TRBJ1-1	TGTGCCAGCAGTTTACTGGGACAGGGGGTTAACACTGAAGCTTTCTTT	CASSLLGQGVNTEAFF
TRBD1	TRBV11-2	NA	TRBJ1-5	TGTGCCAGCAGCCCGACACAGGACAGGGTTGGAAATCAGCCCCAGCATTTT	CASSPTQDRVGNQPQHF
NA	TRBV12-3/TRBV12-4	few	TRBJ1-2	TGTGCCAGCAGTTTAGTTACAGGGTATGGCTACACCTTC	CASSLVTGYGYTF
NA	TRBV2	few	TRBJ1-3	TGTGCCAGCAGTGCTACCTACTCTGGAAACACCATATATTTT	CASSATYSGNTIYF
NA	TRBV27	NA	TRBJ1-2	TGTGCCAGCAGTCTTACAGGGATGGGCTATGGCTACACCTTC	CASSLTGMGYGYTF
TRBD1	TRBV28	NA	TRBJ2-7	TGTGCCAGCACCAACCAGAGGGACAGGGGTTCCTACGAGCAGTACTTC	CASTNQRDRGSYEQYF
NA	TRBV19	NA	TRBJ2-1	TGTGCCAGTAGTACATACAATGAGCAGTTCTTC	CASSTYNEQFF
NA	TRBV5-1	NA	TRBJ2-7	TGCGCCAGCAGCTTGCGACAGAGCTCCTACGAGCAGTACTTC	CASSLRQSSYEQYF
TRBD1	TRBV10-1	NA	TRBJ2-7	TGCGCCAGCAGTGAGCGGGCAGGGGGCGGGGAGCAGTACTTC	CASSERAGGGEQYF
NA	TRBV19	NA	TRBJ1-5	TGTGCCAGTAGTGCTCAGAGAGGTCAGCCCCAGCATTTT	CASSAQRGQPQHF
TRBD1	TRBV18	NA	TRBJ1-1	TGTGCCAGCTCACCGCTGCTCGGGACAGGGAGAGTGAACACTGAAGCTTTCTTT	CASSPLLGTGRVNTEAFF
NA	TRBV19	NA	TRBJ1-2	TGTGCCAGTAGTATTTATCAGGAAGGGGTTAACTATGGCTACACCTTC	CASSIYQEGVNYGYTF
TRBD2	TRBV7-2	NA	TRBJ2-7	TGTGCCAGCAGCTTAGACAAAGGGGCGGGGGGCTACTACGAGCAGTACTTC	CASSLDKGAGGYYEQYF
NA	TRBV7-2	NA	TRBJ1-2	TGTGCCAGCAGCTTAGATAGGGCGGGCTATAACTATGGCTACACCTTC	CASSLDRAGYNYGYTF
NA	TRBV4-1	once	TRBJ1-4	TGCGCCAGCAGCCGATCTGAGGGACTTGGGGAAAAACTGTTTTTT	CASSRSEGLGEKLFF
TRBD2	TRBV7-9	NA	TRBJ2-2	TGTGCCAGCAGCCCTAGCGGGGGGGCCCCCGGGGAGCTGTTTTTT	CASSPSGGAPGELFF
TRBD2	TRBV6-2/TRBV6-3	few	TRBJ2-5	TGTGCCAGCAGTTACTCTTTGTGGCTAGCGGGAGGGGAGACCCAGTACTTC	CASSYSLWLAGGETQYF
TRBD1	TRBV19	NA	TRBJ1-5	TGTGCCAGTAGTCGGGACAGGGGTGGGTATAGCAATCAGCCCCAGCATTTT	CASSRDRGGYSNQPQHF
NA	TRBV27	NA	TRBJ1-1	TGTGCCAGCAGTCCCCGCGGTGACCGGACTGAAGCTTTCTTT	CASSPRGDRTEAFF
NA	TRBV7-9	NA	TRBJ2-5	TGTGCCAGCAGTGCAGATCAAGAGACCCAGTACTTC	CASSADQETQYF
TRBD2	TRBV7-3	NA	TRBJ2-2	TGTGCCAGCAGCTCCTCCGGGGGGACGAACACCGGGGAGCTGTTTTTT	CASSSSGGTNTGELFF
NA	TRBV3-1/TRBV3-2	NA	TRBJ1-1	TGTGCCAGCCGCCCCGAGATGAACACTGAAGCTTTCTTT	CASRPEMNTEAFF
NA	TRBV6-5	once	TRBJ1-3	TGTGCCAGCAGTTACACCCGGCCGGGGTCTGGAAACACCATATATTTT	CASSYTRPGSGNTIYF
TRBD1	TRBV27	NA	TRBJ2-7	TGTGCCAGCAGTTTAGAATTGGCAGGGGGCGAAGCTTGGAGCTCCTACGAGCAGTACTTC	CASSLELAGGEAWSSYEQYF
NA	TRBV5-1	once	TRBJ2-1	TGCGCCAGCAGCTTGGTCCAGGGTGCCTACAATGAGCAGTTCTTC	CASSLVQGAYNEQFF